This T cell receptor (beta chain) was observed in a study of blood T cell repertoires in COVID-19. Study in general: The study drew acute and convalescent COVID-19 samples from the United States, Italy and Spain. From T cells, B-cell-depleted T cells, or PBMCs came the material, which was cDNA or gDNA.

In germline, CDR1 is MNHEY, CDR2 SVGAGI. The CDR3 is 14 amino acids. With 6 bases removed from V and 2 bases from J, the gap between germline ends came to 10 bases. As handled by the study authors: Reference gene primer amplification in the assay estimated nucleated cell counts. Here immunoSEQ multiplex PCR was the method, and the copy in TCRdb shows in-frame clones only, minus some. The V and J calls and clone size were taken over from that table, and D and trimming were inferred from the DNA. The sample consists of nearly 200,000 clones, 84% of them appearing once. Source material: peripheral blood. This TCR derives from a human donor in a cohort sampled during active COVID-19. The chain uses TRBV6-5 and TRBJ2-2; D not certain. For the CDR3, the DNA is TGTGCCAGCAGGGCCCAACCAAACACCGGGGAGCTGTTTTTT. It codes for CASRAQPNTGELFF.